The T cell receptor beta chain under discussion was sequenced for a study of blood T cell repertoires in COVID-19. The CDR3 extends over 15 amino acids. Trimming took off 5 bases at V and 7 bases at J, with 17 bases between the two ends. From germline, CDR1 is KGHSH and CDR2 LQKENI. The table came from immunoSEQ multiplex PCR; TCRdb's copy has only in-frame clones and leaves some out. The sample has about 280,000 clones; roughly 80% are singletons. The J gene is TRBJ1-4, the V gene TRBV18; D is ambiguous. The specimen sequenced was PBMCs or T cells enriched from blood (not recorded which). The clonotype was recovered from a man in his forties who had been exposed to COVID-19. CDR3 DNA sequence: TGTGCCAGCTCATTTGAGGGCCCCGTGAGTGAAAAACTGTTTTTT. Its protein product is CASSFEGPVSEKLFF. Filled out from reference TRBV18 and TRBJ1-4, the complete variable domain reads NAGVMQNPRHLVRRRGQEARLRCSPMKGHSHVYWYRQLPEEGLKFMVYLQKENIIDESGMPKERFSAEFPKEGPSILRIQQVVRGDSAAYFCASSFEGPVSEKLFFGSGTQLSVL.